A single sample is the source of the 23 T cell receptor beta chains below, sequenced in a study of blood T cell repertoires in COVID-19 (TCRdb year 2020). The library relied on the immunoSEQ multiplex PCR assay. The source is immuneACCESS, and TCRdb retained only in-frame sequences with V and J called. Part of the clones is not carried over; for the studies checked, unresolved V genes explain less than half of this, and the remainder is unexplained. This sample has roughly 280,000 clones in its table, and roughly 89% of those were observed once. Together, the top ten hold 1.9% of the sample. The specimen sequenced was PBMCs or T cells enriched from blood (not recorded which). These receptors were collected from a woman aged 55-70 years who had recovered from COVID-19.

The chain joins TRBV5-1 to TRBJ2-1; 7 bases align to TRBD2. This CDR3 spans 15 amino acids. Trimming took 2 bases from V and 5 from J; bases not matched to a gene: 7. The germline CDR1 and CDR2 sequences are SGHRS and YFSETQ. The CDR3 protein is CASSLFLAENNEQFF. CDR3 coding DNA: TGCGCCAGCAGCTTATTCCTAGCGGAGAACAATGAGCAGTTCTTC.

This clone was seen more than once but under ten times. The rearrangement joins TRBV5-1 to TRBJ1-2; 8 bases agree with TRBD1. Germline assignment: CDR1 SGHRS and CDR2 YFSETQ. J lost 4 bases, V lost 4 bases, and 12 bases had no gene match. The CDR3 is 16 amino acids. In nucleotides, the CDR3 is TGCGCCAGCAGCCCAGAGGCCCAGGGGGCGATCTATGGCTACACCTTC. It yields the protein CASSPEAQGAIYGYTF. The full variable domain, its missing parts supplied by reference TRBV5-1 and TRBJ1-2, is KAGVTQTPRYLIKTRGQQVTLSCSPISGHRSVSWYQQTPGQGLQFLFEYFSETQRNKGNFPGRFSGRQFSNSRSEMNVSTLELGDSALYLCASSPEAQGAIYGYTFGSGTRLTVV.

The count of this clone is one. This rearrangement joins TRBV19 to TRBJ2-4; 10 bases line up with TRBD1. V trimming: 3 bases; J trimming: 0 bases; junction bases outside the gene matches: 14. CDR3 size: 20 residues. Germline lookup yields CDR1 LNHDA and CDR2 SQIVND (reference sequence). The DNA for the CDR3 is TGTGCCAGTAGTATCTTGGGACAGGGGCCACACATACTAGCCAAAAACATTCAGTACTTC. Its protein is CASSILGQGPHILAKNIQYF.

This clone showed up just a few times. The chain is built from TRBV6-5 and TRBJ2-1; 7 bases match TRBD2. J lost 5 bases, V lost 6 bases, and 7 bases had no gene match. The CDR3 is 14 amino acids. Per the germline V gene, CDR1 is MNHEY and CDR2 is SVGAGI. CDR3 DNA sequence: TGTGCCAGCAGGTCGTGGCTAGCGGACAATGAGCAGTTCTTC. Translated, it gives CASRSWLADNEQFF.

This clone was found a few times. The chain uses TRBV11-1 and TRBJ1-1; the D is unclear. Germline V gene sequence: CDR1 SGHAT, CDR2 FQDESV (reference sequence). The ends were cut back, 5 bases at V and 1 base at J, with 11 bases in the middle. This CDR3 comprises 14 residues. The CDR3 region has the DNA TGTGCCAGCAGCCTAAGGCGCGGGAACACTGAAGCTTTCTTT. It is translated as CASSLRRGNTEAFF. Supplemented by reference TRBV11-1 and TRBJ1-1, the full variable domain reads EAEVAQSPRYKITEKSQAVAFWCDPISGHATLYWYRQILGQGPELLVQFQDESVVDDSQLPKDRFSAERLKGVDSTLKIQPAELGDSAMYLCASSLRRGNTEAFFGQGTRLTVV.

This clone was observed a few times. This CDR3 is CASSLDRDGQPQHF. The DNA of the CDR3 is TGTGCCAGCAGCCTTGACAGGGATGGTCAGCCCCAGCATTTT. This chain joins TRBV4-2 and TRBJ1-5; 7 bases align to TRBD1. The CDR3 is 14 residues long. CDR1 is LGHNA and CDR2 is YNFKEQ in the germline V gene. V was clipped by 4 bases and J by 6 bases; unmatched bases: 6.

V gene TRBV7-2 combines with J gene TRBJ2-2, with 9 positions matching TRBD2. The CDR3 contains 18 residues. Germline CDR1 and CDR2: SGHTA and FQGNSA. After removal of 1 base from V and 7 bases from J, the junction contained 13 bases not matched to a gene. For the CDR3, the DNA is TGTGCCAGCAGCTTAGGAATAGCTAGCGGGGTACTTAGCGGGGAGCTGTTTTTT. As protein: CASSLGIASGVLSGELFF.

The V call is TRBV6-5, the J call TRBJ1-4; D perhaps matches TRBD1 (5 bases). Germline V lookup: CDR1 MNHEY, CDR2 SVGAGI. Trimming pared 8 bases from V and 2 bases from J, leaving 15 bases between. There are 15 residues in the CDR3. This CDR3 reads CASESRAYTNEKLFF. CDR3 coding DNA: TGTGCCAGCGAATCCAGGGCCTATACTAATGAAAAACTGTTTTTT.

The chain couples TRBV6-5 to TRBJ2-5, with 10 bases aligning to TRBD1. From germline, CDR1 is MNHEY and CDR2 SVGAGI. V was pared by 10 bases and J by 9 bases, with 11 bases of the junction left unmatched. The CDR3 is 13 amino acids. The CDR3 DNA is TGTGCCACCCGGTTGAGACAGGGGGCGGCCCAGTACTTC. Its translation is CATRLRQGAAQYF.

This rearrangement joins TRBV11-2 to TRBJ2-1; D perhaps matches TRBD2 (6 bases). CDR3 size: 15 residues. Germline V gives CDR1 SGHAT, CDR2 FQNNGV. V was pared by 5 bases and J by 9 bases, with 20 bases between. The CDR3 spells CASSPHPGPGGEQFF. As DNA, the CDR3 is TGTGCCAGCAGCCCTCATCCGGGACCCGGGGGTGAGCAGTTCTTC.

The chain links TRBV5-5 to TRBJ2-2; D possibly corresponds to TRBD2 (6 bases). Per the germline V gene, CDR1 is SGHKS and CDR2 is YYEKEE (reference sequence). The CDR3 has 16 amino acids. Trimming pared 4 bases from V and 2 bases from J, leaving 15 bases between. This CDR3 is CASSPGESVNTGELFF. CDR3 in DNA: TGTGCCAGCAGCCCGGGAGAGAGTGTCAACACCGGGGAGCTGTTTTTT.

To note about this clone: Other DNA variants within this sample encode the same CDR3. V is TRBV4-1 and J is TRBJ2-7; no firm D call. Germline V gene lookup returns CDR1 MGHRA and CDR2 YSYEKL. CDR3 length: 12 amino acids. Between the trimmed V and J ends, which lost 1 base and 7 bases, there was a span of 8 bases. The CDR3 sequence is CASSQGPGEQYF. The CDR3 region has the DNA TGCGCCAGCAGCCAAGGCCCCGGTGAGCAGTACTTC.

The rearrangement links TRBV5-4 to TRBJ2-3; TRBD2 matches at 9 bases. With 0 bases clipped from V and 10 bases from J, the junction kept 3 bases outside the gene matches. The V gene's germline CDR1 is SGHNT and CDR2 YYREEE (reference sequence). The CDR3 has 13 residues. The CDR3 coding sequence is TGTGCCAGCAGCTTGGAGGCGGGGGGGGCGCAGTATTTT. Protein sequence: CASSLEAGGAQYF.

The V and J genes are TRBV28 and TRBJ1-4; maybe TRBD1 (5 bases). Trimming shortened V by 4 bases and J by 3 bases, and 12 bases separated the two germline ends. The germline V gene encodes CDR1 MDHEN and CDR2 SYDVKM. This CDR3 region has 15 residues. CDR3 protein: CASSWGGGANEKLFF. In DNA form, the CDR3 reads TGTGCCAGCAGTTGGGGCGGCGGAGCTAATGAAAAACTGTTTTTT.

The gene calls are TRBV18 and TRBJ1-4, with a possible D match to TRBD1 (6 bases). This CDR3 is 13 amino acids long. CDR1 is KGHSH, CDR2 LQKENI, per germline. V gave up 5 bases and J gave up 3 bases, with 7 bases separating them. CDR3 bases: TGTGCCAGCTCAGGGACACCTAATGAAAAACTGTTTTTT. It encodes CASSGTPNEKLFF. The full variable domain, rest sourced from reference TRBV18 and TRBJ1-4, is NAGVMQNPRHLVRRRGQEARLRCSPMKGHSHVYWYRQLPEEGLKFMVYLQKENIIDESGMPKERFSAEFPKEGPSILRIQQVVRGDSAAYFCASSGTPNEKLFFGSGTQLSVL.

The chain couples TRBV5-1 to TRBJ2-5; TRBD1 agrees at 8 bases. The CDR3 spans 16 residues. Trimming at V came to 7 bases and at J to 7 bases, leaving 18 bases not matched to a gene. Germline V gene lookup returns CDR1 SGHRS and CDR2 YFSETQ. The CDR3 reads CASERSVAGGEGTQYF. Here the CDR3 DNA reads TGCGCCAGCGAACGATCGGTGGCAGGGGGCGAGGGGACCCAGTACTTC.

The rearrangement uses TRBV30 and TRBJ2-7; TRBD2 aligns across 10 bases. V gave up 2 bases and J gave up 7 bases; unmatched junction bases: 11. Looked up from germline, CDR1 is GTSNPN and CDR2 is SVGIG (reference sequence). The length of the CDR3 is 15 residues. This CDR3 reads CAWSTFGLAASEQYF. CDR3 in DNA: TGTGCCTGGAGTACTTTTGGACTAGCGGCCTCGGAGCAGTACTTC.

V and J are TRBV14 and TRBJ1-1; 8 positions match TRBD1. Germline CDR1 SGHDN, CDR2 FVKESK. The CDR3 sequence is 14 residues long. Trimming took 4 bases from V and 7 from J; bases not matched to a gene: 8. The CDR3 DNA sequence: TGTGCCAGCAGCCGCCGACAGGGGTTGGGTGAAGCTTTCTTT. Its protein product is CASSRRQGLGEAFF.

V gene TRBV5-1 combines with J gene TRBJ2-7; possible D gene TRBD1, 5 bases. In germline, CDR1 is SGHRS, CDR2 YFSETQ. Trimming removed 4 bases from V and 0 bases from J, with 8 bases in between. CDR3 size: 13 residues. The CDR3 sequence is CASSPDSSYEQYF. Here the CDR3 DNA reads TGCGCCAGCAGCCCTGACAGCTCCTACGAGCAGTACTTC.

V is TRBV28 and J is TRBJ1-2; D may be TRBD1 (6 bases). Trimming cost V 3 bases and J 4 bases, with 15 bases left between them. This CDR3 region has 15 residues. The germline V gene has CDR1 MDHEN and CDR2 SYDVKM. CDR3 residues: CASSFRWGRGYGYTF. CDR3 in DNA: TGTGCCAGCAGTTTTCGGTGGGGGCGCGGCTATGGCTACACCTTC.

This chain connects TRBV7-6 to TRBJ1-1; D is possibly TRBD1 (6 bases). V gave up 5 bases and J gave up 11 bases, with 21 bases separating them. The CDR3 runs 14 residues. From germline, CDR1 is SGHVS and CDR2 FNYEAQ. CDR3 sequence: CASSRNNREGSAFF. For the CDR3, the DNA is TGTGCCAGCAGCCGAAACAACAGGGAAGGTTCGGCTTTCTTT.

The chain is built from TRBV7-2 and TRBJ1-2; 8 bases align to TRBD1. Germline V lookup: CDR1 SGHTA, CDR2 FQGNSA. This CDR3 is built from 16 residues. After removal of 0 bases from V and 7 bases from J, the junction contained 10 bases not matched to a gene. The DNA of the CDR3 is TGTGCCAGCAGCTTAGCCCCCCCCGACAGGGGAGGTGGCTACACCTTC. As protein: CASSLAPPDRGGGYTF.

The genes are TRBV5-6 and TRBJ1-6, with D uncertain. CDR1 is SGHDT, CDR2 YYEEEE, per germline. V was shortened by 1 base and J by 7 bases, with 9 bases between the two germline ends. This CDR3 spans 14 amino acids. The CDR3 DNA reads as TGTGCCAGCAGCTTGTGGCAGGCAAATTCACCCCTCCACTTT. This gives the protein CASSLWQANSPLHF.